What follows are 30 T cell receptor beta chains derived from one specimen sequenced in a study of blood T cell repertoires in COVID-19. Clones were read by immunoSEQ multiplex PCR, and TCRdb kept only the in-frame ones, dropping some. The table has 100,000 or so clones, around four fifths seen once. Material: peripheral blood. The source of these receptors is a man aged 35 to 55 with active or convalescent COVID-19.

The chain carries TRBV5-4 and TRBJ2-5, with 10 bases aligning to TRBD1. This CDR3 is 16 amino acids long. J gave up 3 bases and V 4 bases, and 9 bases lay outside the gene matches. The germline V gene has CDR1 SGHNT and CDR2 YYREEE (reference sequence). CDR3 bases: TGTGCCAGCAGCGGGGGGGACAGGGGATTTGAAGAGACCCAGTACTTC. The encoded protein is CASSGGDRGFEETQYF.

This rearrangement joins TRBV2 to TRBJ1-4, with 10 positions matching TRBD1. The CDR3 length is 15 residues. V was pared by 6 bases and J by 13 bases, with 14 bases of the junction left unmatched. The germline gives CDR1 SNHLY, CDR2 FYNNEI. The CDR3 loop reads CASRGGQGINEGLFF. CDR3 DNA sequence: TGTGCCAGCAGAGGGGGACAGGGGATTAATGAAGGACTGTTTTTT.

The chain has TRBV3-1 (or the pseudogene TRBV3-2) and TRBJ1-2; the match to TRBD1 covers 11 bases. Unmatched junction bases numbered 3, after V lost 4 bases and J lost 8 bases. The germline V gene has CDR1 LGHDT and CDR2 YNNKEL (reference sequence). This CDR3 has 13 residues. CDR3 sequence reads: CASSRTGGAGYTF. The CDR3 nucleotides are TGTGCCAGCAGCCGGACAGGGGGCGCGGGCTACACCTTC.

The gene calls are TRBV7-8 and TRBJ2-2, with 10 bases fitting TRBD2. The V gene's germline CDR1 is SGHVS and CDR2 FQNEAQ. This CDR3 contains 15 residues. Trimming at V came to 6 bases and at J to 7 bases, leaving 8 bases not matched to a gene. This CDR3 is CASRMASGGVGELFF. The DNA of the CDR3 is TGTGCCAGCAGGATGGCTAGCGGGGGAGTCGGGGAGCTGTTTTTT.

The chain combines TRBV30 with TRBJ1-6; the D gene is possibly TRBD1 (6 bases). Germline V gene data show CDR1 as GTSNPN and CDR2 as SVGIG (reference sequence). The CDR3 is 14 amino acids. Between the trimmed V and J ends, which lost 4 bases and 2 bases, there was a span of 9 bases. The CDR3 region is CAWIQGPYNSPLHF. The CDR3 bases are TGTGCCTGGATCCAGGGGCCCTATAATTCACCCCTCCACTTT.

V usage is TRBV6-6 and J usage is TRBJ2-3; the D gene is possibly TRBD1 (5 bases). Trimming pared 11 bases from V and 4 bases from J, leaving 19 bases between. This CDR3 spans 14 amino acids. Germline values: CDR1 MNHNY, CDR2 SVGAGI (reference sequence). The CDR3 is CAGASWGQADTQYF. The CDR3 coding sequence is TGTGCCGGGGCATCTTGGGGCCAGGCAGATACGCAGTATTTT.

J is TRBJ2-3 and V is TRBV7-3, with 10 bases matching TRBD1. This CDR3 is built from 16 residues. CDR1 and CDR2 (germline): SGHTA, FQGTGA. V lost 3 bases to trimming and J lost 0 bases; unmatched junction nucleotides: 3. The CDR3 protein is CASSFGQGVSTDTQYF. The CDR3 DNA reads TGTGCCAGCAGCTTTGGACAGGGGGTGAGCACAGATACGCAGTATTTT.

The chain joins TRBV29-1 to TRBJ2-2, with unresolved D. The CDR3 length is 14 residues. From germline, CDR1 is SQVTM and CDR2 ANQGSEA. Deletions cut 7 bases from V and 2 bases from J, with 14 bases between. CDR3 nucleotides: TGCAGCGCCAATTTCCGGGTCAACACCGGGGAGCTGTTTTTT. This encodes CSANFRVNTGELFF.

This chain links TRBV7-6 with TRBJ2-5, with D perhaps matching TRBD2 (7 bases). CDR1 and CDR2 from the germline V gene are SGHVS and FNYEAQ. Trimming took off 0 bases at V and 2 bases at J, with 13 bases between the two ends. This CDR3 has 16 amino acids. The CDR3 loop reads CASSLAGAGAQETQYF. The CDR3 DNA reads TGTGCCAGCAGCTTAGCGGGGGCGGGGGCACAAGAGACCCAGTACTTC.

The CDR3 sequence is CASSQDPVEVGEQFF. The CDR3 coding sequence is TGTGCCAGCAGCCAAGACCCGGTGGAGGTGGGTGAGCAGTTCTTC. The chain links TRBV4-2 to TRBJ2-1; tentatively, D is TRBD2 (5 bases). The CDR3 has 15 residues. The V gene lost 0 bases and the J gene lost 9 bases, with 15 bases spanning the gap. Germline V CDR1 and CDR2: LGHNA, YNFKEQ.

This chain links TRBV5-1 with TRBJ2-7; 12 bases map to TRBD2. The trim removed 0 bases at V and 10 bases at J, leaving 2 bases unmatched. This CDR3 contains 13 residues. Germline values: CDR1 SGHRS, CDR2 YFSETQ. The CDR3 nucleotides are TGCGCCAGCAGCTTGGGACTAGCGGGGGACCAGTACTTC. Amino acid sequence: CASSLGLAGDQYF.

This clone was observed a single time. The chain links TRBV11-2 to TRBJ2-2; 11 positions match TRBD2. This CDR3 has 17 residues. V trimming: 0 bases; J trimming: 2 bases; junction bases outside the gene matches: 2. Germline assignment: CDR1 SGHAT and CDR2 FQNNGV. CDR3 sequence: CASSLELAGANTGELFF. CDR3 DNA: TGTGCCAGCAGCTTAGAACTAGCGGGGGCTAACACCGGGGAGCTGTTTTTT.

This chain links TRBV11-1 with TRBJ2-3, with 9 nucleotides matching TRBD1. V trimming: 7 bases; J trimming: 2 bases; junction bases outside the gene matches: 7. The CDR3 is 15 amino acids. Germline V CDR1 and CDR2: SGHAT, FQDESV (reference sequence). CDR3 amino acids: CASKRQGGTTDTQYF. The CDR3 DNA sequence: TGTGCCAGCAAGAGACAGGGGGGGACCACAGATACGCAGTATTTT.

J is TRBJ1-5 and V is TRBV3-1 (or the pseudogene TRBV3-2); a weak D match, TRBD1 (6 bases). V lost 4 bases to trimming and J lost 1 base, with 14 bases between them. This CDR3 is built from 16 residues. Germline V CDR1 and CDR2: LGHDT, YNNKEL (reference sequence). The CDR3 region is CASSLGAHSSNQPQHF. DNA of the CDR3: TGTGCCAGCAGCCTGGGGGCCCACTCAAGCAATCAGCCCCAGCATTTT.

This chain links TRBV5-1 with TRBJ2-7, with D possibly being TRBD1 (6 bases). Trimming stripped 2 bases from V and 0 bases from J, with 15 bases between. The CDR3 has 16 residues. Germline CDR1 and CDR2: SGHRS and YFSETQ. The CDR3 sequence is CASSFEGQSISYEQYF. The CDR3 DNA is TGCGCCAGCAGCTTCGAAGGACAGTCCATCTCCTACGAGCAGTACTTC.

This clone has ten or more counts. The chain employs TRBV2 and TRBJ1-5, with D unresolved. CDR3 length equals 13 residues. Per germline, CDR1 SNHLY and CDR2 FYNNEI. V dropped 4 bases and J dropped 3 bases, with 7 bases sitting between them. CDR3 loop: CASSVENNQPQHF. The CDR3 bases are TGTGCCAGCAGTGTTGAGAACAATCAGCCCCAGCATTTT. Full variable domain (outside the CDR3, taken from reference TRBV2 and TRBJ1-5): EPEVTQTPSHQVTQMGQEVILRCVPISNHLYFYWYRQILGQKVEFLVSFYNNEISEKSEIFDDQFSVERPDGSNFTLKIRSTKLEDSAMYFCASSVENNQPQHFGDGTRLSIL.

The genes are TRBV10-3 and TRBJ1-3, with D possibly matching TRBD1 (5 bases). Germline values: CDR1 ENHRY, CDR2 SYGVKD. V gave up 10 bases and J gave up 0 bases, with 10 bases separating them. The CDR3 spans 13 residues. CDR3 residues: CATRASSGNTIYF. The CDR3 DNA reads as TGTGCCACCAGGGCATCCTCTGGAAACACCATATATTTT.

This clone was counted once. This chain connects TRBV7-9 to TRBJ1-4, with 8 bases matching TRBD1. This CDR3 is built from 18 residues. Germline V gives CDR1 SEHNR, CDR2 FQNEAQ (reference sequence). V lost 1 base to trimming and J lost 5 bases; unmatched junction nucleotides: 12. As DNA, the CDR3 is TGTGCCAGCAGCTTAGGGTCGCACGGGGACAGGACCAATGAAAAACTGTTTTTT. This encodes CASSLGSHGDRTNEKLFF. Full variable domain (remainder filled in from reference TRBV7-9 and TRBJ1-4): DTGVSQNPRHKITKRGQNVTFRCDPISEHNRLYWYRQTLGQGPEFLTYFQNEAQLEKSRLLSDRFSAERPKGSFSTLEIQRTEQGDSAMYLCASSLGSHGDRTNEKLFFGSGTQLSVL.

This clone appeared a few times. This chain connects TRBV27 to TRBJ2-5; the D gene is possibly TRBD2 (5 bases). The CDR3 loop spans 14 amino acids. V was trimmed by 6 bases and J by 7 bases, leaving 18 bases between them. CDR1 and CDR2 from the germline V gene are MNHEY and SMNVEV (reference sequence). Written as DNA, the CDR3 is TGTGCCAGCAGGGGTTCGTCGGGGTTCGGGACCCAGTACTTC. Encoded protein: CASRGSSGFGTQYF.

This clone has only one observation. The gene calls are TRBV6-5 and TRBJ1-5; 7 nucleotides agree with TRBD1. The length of the CDR3 is 14 residues. Losses at the gene ends were 3 bases for V and 5 bases for J; bases not matched to a gene: 4. Germline lookup yields CDR1 MNHEY and CDR2 SVGAGI. CDR3 in amino acids: CASSYTGEYQPQHF. The DNA for the CDR3 is TGTGCCAGCAGTTATACAGGGGAGTATCAGCCCCAGCATTTT.

This chain uses TRBV5-1 with TRBJ2-3, with D perhaps TRBD1 (6 bases). Germline V gene sequence: CDR1 SGHRS, CDR2 YFSETQ. The CDR3 is made up of 15 amino acids. Deletions cut 2 bases from V and 2 bases from J, with 12 bases between. CDR3 protein: CASSFAGVNTDTQYF. The DNA for the CDR3 is TGCGCCAGCAGCTTCGCAGGGGTAAACACAGATACGCAGTATTTT.

The chain uses TRBV12-3 or TRBV12-4 and TRBJ1-6; TRBD1 is a possible D gene (6 bases). The CDR3 is made up of 13 amino acids. The V end lost 6 bases, the J end lost 7 bases, and 10 bases lay between the germline ends. CDR3 residues: CASREQGNSPLHF. The CDR3 region has the DNA TGTGCCAGCAGGGAACAGGGAAATTCACCCCTCCACTTT.

The CDR3: CASSLGEGGGAFF. The CDR3, as DNA: TGTGCCAGCAGCTTAGGGGAGGGAGGGGGAGCTTTCTTT. This sequence joins TRBV11-2 and TRBJ1-1; tentative D call: TRBD1 (6 bases). The V gene lost 1 base and the J gene lost 10 bases, with 13 bases spanning the gap. Germline loops: CDR1 SGHAT, CDR2 FQNNGV. This CDR3 has 13 residues.

The V call is TRBV14, the J call TRBJ1-5; perhaps TRBD1 as D (5 bases). The CDR3 is made up of 16 amino acids. V was shortened by 3 bases and J by 0 bases, with 12 bases between the two germline ends. CDR1 is SGHDN and CDR2 is FVKESK in the germline V gene. The CDR3 reads CASSQRGEGSNQPQHF. The CDR3 DNA reads TGTGCCAGCAGCCAGCGGGGCGAGGGTAGCAATCAGCCCCAGCATTTT.

The CDR3 sequence is CASSELAGAHNEQFF. For the CDR3, the DNA is TGTGCCAGCAGCGAACTAGCGGGGGCCCACAATGAGCAGTTCTTC. This chain joins TRBV7-3 and TRBJ2-1; 11 nucleotides match TRBD2. J was trimmed by 5 bases and V by 5 bases; bases with no gene match: 5. Per germline, CDR1 SGHTA and CDR2 FQGTGA. There are 15 residues in the CDR3.

The rearrangement links TRBV5-4 to TRBJ1-3; D gene uncertain. V was shortened by 0 bases and J by 8 bases, with 12 bases between the two germline ends. Germline V gene sequence: CDR1 SGHNT, CDR2 YYREEE (reference sequence). The CDR3 runs 14 residues. The CDR3 DNA reads TGTGCCAGCAGCTTGGGAGGGAGCGCGGACACCATATATTTT. It specifies CASSLGGSADTIYF.

The genes are TRBV2 and TRBJ2-2; D not resolved. The germline V and J ends were trimmed by 6 bases and 6 bases, with 5 bases remaining between them. Germline values: CDR1 SNHLY, CDR2 FYNNEI. The length of the CDR3 is 11 residues. The CDR3 sequence is CASRESGELFF. The CDR3 nucleotides are TGTGCCAGCAGGGAGTCCGGGGAGCTGTTTTTT.

This clone was seen a single time. The rearrangement joins TRBV7-9 to TRBJ2-7; 7 positions agree with TRBD1. Germline trimming cut 6 bases from V and 5 bases from J; bases unmatched to any gene: 7. Germline CDR1 reads SEHNR; CDR2 reads FQNEAQ (reference sequence). CDR3 size: 13 residues. CDR3 loop: CASSRTGVHEQYF. The CDR3, as DNA: TGTGCCAGCAGTCGCACAGGGGTCCACGAGCAGTACTTC. Full variable domain (remainder filled in from reference TRBV7-9 and TRBJ2-7): DTGVSQNPRHKITKRGQNVTFRCDPISEHNRLYWYRQTLGQGPEFLTYFQNEAQLEKSRLLSDRFSAERPKGSFSTLEIQRTEQGDSAMYLCASSRTGVHEQYFGPGTRLTVT.

This clone was counted only a few times. This CDR3 is also generated by other DNA sequences in the sample. The gene calls are TRBV5-5 and TRBJ2-2; possible D gene TRBD2, 5 bases. Trimming took off 0 bases at V and 5 bases at J, with 8 bases between the two ends. The germline V gene has CDR1 SGHKS and CDR2 YYEKEE (reference sequence). The CDR3 runs 14 residues. The CDR3 coding sequence is TGTGCCAGCAGCTTGGCGGGCGGGACCGGGGAGCTGTTTTTT. Protein sequence: CASSLAGGTGELFF.

This chain joins TRBV6-2 or TRBV6-3 and TRBJ2-1; TRBD1 aligns across 8 bases. This CDR3 is 15 amino acids long. CDR1 MNHEY and CDR2 SVGEGT come from the germline V gene. Trimming at V came to 4 bases and at J to 6 bases, leaving 8 bases not matched to a gene. The CDR3 region is CASSSQGAGFNEQFF. The DNA of the CDR3 is TGTGCCAGCAGTTCCCAGGGGGCGGGTTTCAATGAGCAGTTCTTC.